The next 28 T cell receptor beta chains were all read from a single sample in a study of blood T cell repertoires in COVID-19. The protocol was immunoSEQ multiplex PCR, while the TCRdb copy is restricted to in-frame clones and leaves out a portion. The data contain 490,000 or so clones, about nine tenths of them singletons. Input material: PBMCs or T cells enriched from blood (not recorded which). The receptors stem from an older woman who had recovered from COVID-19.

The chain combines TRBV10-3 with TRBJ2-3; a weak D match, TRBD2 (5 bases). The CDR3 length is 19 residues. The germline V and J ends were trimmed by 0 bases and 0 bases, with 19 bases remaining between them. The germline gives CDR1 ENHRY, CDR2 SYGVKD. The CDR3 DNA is TGTGCCATCAGTGAGTCAGGATCCCCACGGGGTCTGAGCACAGATACGCAGTATTTT. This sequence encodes CAISESGSPRGLSTDTQYF.

CDR3 DNA sequence: TGTGCCAGCAGTCGGGGGGGGCCTGGTGGCTACACCTTC. The encoded protein is CASSRGGPGGYTF. The gene calls are TRBV6-2 or TRBV6-3 and TRBJ1-2; tentatively, D is TRBD1 (6 bases). V lost 5 bases to trimming and J lost 7 bases, with 14 bases between them. The CDR3 consists of 13 residues. Germline CDR1 is MNHEY and CDR2 is SVGEGT.

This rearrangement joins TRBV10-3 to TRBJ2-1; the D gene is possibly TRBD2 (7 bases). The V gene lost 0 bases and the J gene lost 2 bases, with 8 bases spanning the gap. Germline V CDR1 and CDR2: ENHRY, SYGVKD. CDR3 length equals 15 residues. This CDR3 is CAISESGGPYNEQFF. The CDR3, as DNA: TGTGCCATCAGTGAGTCGGGGGGGCCCTACAATGAGCAGTTCTTC.

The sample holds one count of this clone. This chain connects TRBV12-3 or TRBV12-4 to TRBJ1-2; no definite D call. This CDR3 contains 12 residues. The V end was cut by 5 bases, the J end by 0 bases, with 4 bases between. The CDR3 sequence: CASSGANYGYTF. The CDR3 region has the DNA TGTGCCAGCAGTGGAGCTAACTATGGCTACACCTTC.

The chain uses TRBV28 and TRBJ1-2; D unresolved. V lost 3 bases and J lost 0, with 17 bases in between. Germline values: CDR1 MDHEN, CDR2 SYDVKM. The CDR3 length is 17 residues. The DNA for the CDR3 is TGTGCCAGCAGTTTTATCGAGGGTTTGGGAACTAACTATGGCTACACCTTC. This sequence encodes CASSFIEGLGTNYGYTF.

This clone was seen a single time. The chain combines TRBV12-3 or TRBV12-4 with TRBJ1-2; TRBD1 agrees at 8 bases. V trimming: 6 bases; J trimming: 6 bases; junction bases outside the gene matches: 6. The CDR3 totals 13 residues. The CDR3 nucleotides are TGTGCCAGCAGCCGTGGACAGGGAAATGGCTACACCTTC. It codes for CASSRGQGNGYTF.

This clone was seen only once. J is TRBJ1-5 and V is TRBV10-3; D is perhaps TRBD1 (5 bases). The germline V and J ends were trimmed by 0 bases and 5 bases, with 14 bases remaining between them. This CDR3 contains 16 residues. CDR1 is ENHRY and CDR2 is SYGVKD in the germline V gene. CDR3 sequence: CAISESGGNGYQPQHF. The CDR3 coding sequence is TGTGCCATCAGTGAGTCGGGGGGGAATGGGTATCAGCCCCAGCATTTT.

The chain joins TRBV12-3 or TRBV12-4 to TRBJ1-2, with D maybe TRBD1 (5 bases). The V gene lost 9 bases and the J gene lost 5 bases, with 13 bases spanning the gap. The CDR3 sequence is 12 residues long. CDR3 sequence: CASKFGGYGYTF. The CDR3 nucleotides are TGTGCCAGTAAATTCGGGGGTTATGGCTACACCTTC.

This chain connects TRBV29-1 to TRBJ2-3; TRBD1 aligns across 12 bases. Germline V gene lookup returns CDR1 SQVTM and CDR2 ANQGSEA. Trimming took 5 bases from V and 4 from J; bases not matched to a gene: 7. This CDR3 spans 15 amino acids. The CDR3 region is CSVKGTGGLSDTQYF. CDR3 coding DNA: TGCAGCGTTAAAGGGACAGGGGGCTTGTCAGATACGCAGTATTTT.

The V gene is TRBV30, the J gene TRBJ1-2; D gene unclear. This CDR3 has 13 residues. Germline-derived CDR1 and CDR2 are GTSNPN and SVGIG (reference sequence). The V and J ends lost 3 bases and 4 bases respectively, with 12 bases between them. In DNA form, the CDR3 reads TGTGCCTGGAGAAAGTTAAACTCCTATGGCTACACCTTC. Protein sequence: CAWRKLNSYGYTF.

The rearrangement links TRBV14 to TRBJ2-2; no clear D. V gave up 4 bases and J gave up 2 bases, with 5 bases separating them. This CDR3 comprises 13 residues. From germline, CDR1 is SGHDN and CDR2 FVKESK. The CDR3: CASSPQNTGELFF. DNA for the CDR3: TGTGCCAGCAGCCCACAAAACACCGGGGAGCTGTTTTTT. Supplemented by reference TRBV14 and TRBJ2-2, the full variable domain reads EAGVTQFPSHSVIEKGQTVTLRCDPISGHDNLYWYRRVMGKEIKFLLHFVKESKQDESGMPNNRFLAERTGGTYSTLKVQPAELEDSGVYFCASSPQNTGELFFGEGSRLTVL.

The CDR3: CASSVDSISGNTIYF. The CDR3 DNA follows: TGTGCCAGCAGCGTCGACAGTATCTCTGGAAACACCATATATTTT. The gene calls are TRBV9 and TRBJ1-3; a possible D gene is TRBD1 (5 bases). V lost 2 bases, J lost 0 bases, and 9 bases lay in between. Germline V gene sequence: CDR1 SGDLS, CDR2 YYNGEE. CDR3 length equals 15 residues.

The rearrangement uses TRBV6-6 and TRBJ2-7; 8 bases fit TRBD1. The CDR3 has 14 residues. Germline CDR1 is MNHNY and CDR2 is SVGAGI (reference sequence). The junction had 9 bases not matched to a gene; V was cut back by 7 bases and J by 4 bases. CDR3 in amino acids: CASTSIDRGYEQYF. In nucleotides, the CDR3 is TGTGCCAGCACTTCCATCGACAGGGGATACGAGCAGTACTTC.

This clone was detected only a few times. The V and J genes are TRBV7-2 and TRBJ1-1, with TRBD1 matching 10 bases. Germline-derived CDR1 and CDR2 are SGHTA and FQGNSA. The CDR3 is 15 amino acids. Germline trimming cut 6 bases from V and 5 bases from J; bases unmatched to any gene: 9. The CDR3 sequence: CASSYVTGGVTEAFF. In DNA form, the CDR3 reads TGTGCCAGCAGTTATGTGACAGGGGGCGTTACTGAAGCTTTCTTT.

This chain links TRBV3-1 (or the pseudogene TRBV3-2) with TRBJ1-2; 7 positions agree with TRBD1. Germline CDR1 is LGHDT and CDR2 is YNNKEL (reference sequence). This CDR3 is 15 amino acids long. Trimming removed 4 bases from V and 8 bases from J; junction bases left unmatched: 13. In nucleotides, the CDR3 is TGTGCCAGCAGCCCCAACTATGGCCAGGGGGAAGGCTACACCTTC. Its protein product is CASSPNYGQGEGYTF.

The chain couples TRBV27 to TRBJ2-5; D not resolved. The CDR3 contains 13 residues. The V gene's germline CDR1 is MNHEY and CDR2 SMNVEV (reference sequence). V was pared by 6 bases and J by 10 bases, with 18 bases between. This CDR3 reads CASSRSPLVDQYF. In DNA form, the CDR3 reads TGTGCCAGCAGCCGCTCCCCTCTAGTCGACCAGTACTTC.

CDR3 loop: CASSQGGQASEQFF. DNA for the CDR3: TGTGCCAGCAGCCAAGGGGGACAGGCAAGTGAGCAGTTCTTC. The V call is TRBV11-3, the J call TRBJ2-1; 8 nucleotides match TRBD1. Germline V gene lookup returns CDR1 SGHNT and CDR2 YENEEA. CDR3 length: 14 residues. V gave up 5 bases and J gave up 9 bases; unmatched junction bases: 9. Together with reference TRBV11-3 and TRBJ2-1, the CDR3 gives the full variable domain: EAGVVQSPRYKIIEKKQPVAFWCNPISGHNTLYWYLQNLGQGPELLIRYENEEAVDDSQLPKDRFSAERLKGVDSTLKIQPAELGDSAVYLCASSQGGQASEQFFGPGTRLTVL.

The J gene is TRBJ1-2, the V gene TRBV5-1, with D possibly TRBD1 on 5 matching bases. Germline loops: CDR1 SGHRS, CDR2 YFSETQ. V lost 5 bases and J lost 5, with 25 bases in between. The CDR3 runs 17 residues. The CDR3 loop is CASSRDADKYGGYGYTF. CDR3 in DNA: TGCGCCAGCAGTCGGGACGCAGACAAATACGGGGGATATGGCTACACCTTC.

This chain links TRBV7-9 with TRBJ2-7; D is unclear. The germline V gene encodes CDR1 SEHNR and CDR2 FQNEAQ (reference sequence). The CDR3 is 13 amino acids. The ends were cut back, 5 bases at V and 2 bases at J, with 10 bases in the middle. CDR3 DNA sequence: TGTGCCAGCAGCAACAGCCCTACCTACGAGCAGTACTTC. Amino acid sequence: CASSNSPTYEQYF.

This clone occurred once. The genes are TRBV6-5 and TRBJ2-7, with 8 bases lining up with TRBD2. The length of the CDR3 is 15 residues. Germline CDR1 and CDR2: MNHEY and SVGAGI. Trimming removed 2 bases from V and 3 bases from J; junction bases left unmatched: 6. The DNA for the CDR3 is TGTGCCAGCAGTTACATCGCCGGGACTAGCTACGAGCAGTACTTC. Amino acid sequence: CASSYIAGTSYEQYF.

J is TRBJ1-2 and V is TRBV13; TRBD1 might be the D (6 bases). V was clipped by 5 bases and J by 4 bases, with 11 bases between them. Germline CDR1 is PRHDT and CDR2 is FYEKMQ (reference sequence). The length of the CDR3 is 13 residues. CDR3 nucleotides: TGTGCCAGCAGCCAGGGACACGGCTATGGCTACACCTTC. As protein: CASSQGHGYGYTF.

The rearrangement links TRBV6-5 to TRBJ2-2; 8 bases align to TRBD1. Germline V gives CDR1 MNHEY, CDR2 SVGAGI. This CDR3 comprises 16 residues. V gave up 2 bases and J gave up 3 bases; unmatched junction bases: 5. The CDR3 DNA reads TGTGCCAGCAGTTACGATACAGGGGGGTACACCGGGGAGCTGTTTTTT. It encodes CASSYDTGGYTGELFF.

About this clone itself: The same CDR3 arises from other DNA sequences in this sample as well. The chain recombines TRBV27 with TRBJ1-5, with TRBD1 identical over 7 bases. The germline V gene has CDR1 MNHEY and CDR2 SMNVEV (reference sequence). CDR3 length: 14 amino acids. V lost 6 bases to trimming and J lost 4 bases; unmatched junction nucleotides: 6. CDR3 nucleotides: TGTGCCAGCAGCCCAGGACAGGAGAATCAGCCCCAGCATTTT. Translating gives CASSPGQENQPQHF.

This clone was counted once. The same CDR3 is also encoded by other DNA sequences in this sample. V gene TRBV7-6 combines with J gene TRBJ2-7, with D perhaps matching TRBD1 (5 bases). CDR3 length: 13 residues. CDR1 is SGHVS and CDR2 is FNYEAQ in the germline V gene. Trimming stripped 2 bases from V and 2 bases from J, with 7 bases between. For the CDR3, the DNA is TGTGCCAGCAGCTTACAGGGTCCCTACGAGCAGTACTTC. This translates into CASSLQGPYEQYF.

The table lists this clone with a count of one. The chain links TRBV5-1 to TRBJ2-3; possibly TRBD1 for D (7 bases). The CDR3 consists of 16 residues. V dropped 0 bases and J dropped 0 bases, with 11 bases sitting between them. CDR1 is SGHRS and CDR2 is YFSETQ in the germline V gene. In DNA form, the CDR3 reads TGCGCCAGCAGCTTGGAGACAGGGACTAGCACAGATACGCAGTATTTT. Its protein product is CASSLETGTSTDTQYF.

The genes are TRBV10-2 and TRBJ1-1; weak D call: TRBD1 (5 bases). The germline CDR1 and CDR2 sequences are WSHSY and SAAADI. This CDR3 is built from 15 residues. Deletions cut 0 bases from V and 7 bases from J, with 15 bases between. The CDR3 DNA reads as TGCGCCAGCAGTGAGTCGGGGGGGGAAGGGCTTGAAGCTTTCTTT. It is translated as CASSESGGEGLEAFF.

The CDR3 DNA sequence: TGTGCCAGCAGTTGGGGACAGCCGAGGGACTATGGCTACACCTTC. This codes for CASSWGQPRDYGYTF. The rearrangement links TRBV6-9 to TRBJ1-2; 7 nucleotides match TRBD1. This CDR3 is built from 15 residues. V shed 4 bases, J shed 3 bases, and the junction held 8 bases outside the gene matches. The germline V gene has CDR1 MNHGY and CDR2 SVAAGI.

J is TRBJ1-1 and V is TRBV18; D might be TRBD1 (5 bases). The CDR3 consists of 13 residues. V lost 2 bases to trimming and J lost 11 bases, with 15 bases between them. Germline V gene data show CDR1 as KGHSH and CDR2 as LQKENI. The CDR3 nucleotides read TGTGCCAGCTCACCAGGACTACGGGACTTTGCTTTCTTT. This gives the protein CASSPGLRDFAFF.